Each of the 22 T cell receptor beta chains below was sequenced from the same sample in a study of OX40 agonist ivuxolimab in advanced cancers. Repertoires were generated with immunoSEQ multiplex PCR, while TCRdb's copy carries only in-frame clones and drops some. The profile shows about 60,000 clones, around nine tenths of them singletons. Sequenced here: CD4+ or CD8+ T cells sorted from blood, sampled in a trial of the OX40 agonist ivuxolimab. Receptors were obtained from an adult with an advanced solid tumor such as melanoma, head and neck, liver or kidney cancer.

The V gene is TRBV9, the J gene TRBJ2-1; 9 nucleotides agree with TRBD1. Trimming at V came to 3 bases and at J to 4 bases, leaving 5 bases not matched to a gene. The V gene's germline CDR1 is SGDLS and CDR2 YYNGEE. This CDR3 comprises 15 residues. CDR3 protein: CASSAGTGLYNEQFF. The CDR3 DNA is TGTGCCAGCAGCGCCGGGACAGGGCTATACAATGAGCAGTTCTTC.

The chain uses TRBV7-9 and TRBJ1-5; tentatively, D is TRBD1 (5 bases). Deletions cut 5 bases from V and 4 bases from J, with 18 bases between. This CDR3 is built from 16 residues. The germline CDR1 and CDR2 sequences are SEHNR and FQNEAQ (reference sequence). This chain's CDR3 is CASSEIGTEGNQPQHF. As DNA, the CDR3 is TGTGCCAGCAGCGAGATAGGGACCGAGGGTAATCAGCCCCAGCATTTT.

V gene TRBV15 combines with J gene TRBJ2-7; 7 bases agree with TRBD2. CDR3 length equals 19 residues. Germline trimming cut 3 bases from V and 3 bases from J; bases unmatched to any gene: 20. CDR1 is LNHNV and CDR2 is YYDKDF in the germline V gene (reference sequence). As DNA, the CDR3 is TGTGCCACCAGCAGTAATGGGCCTAGCGGCCTCCCCCACTACTACGAGCAGTACTTC. Amino acid sequence: CATSSNGPSGLPHYYEQYF.

V gene TRBV6-1 combines with J gene TRBJ2-7; D might be TRBD1 (5 bases). Trimming shortened V by 10 bases and J by 0 bases, and 10 bases separated the two germline ends. The CDR3 totals 12 residues. From germline, CDR1 is MNHNS and CDR2 SASEGT. CDR3 amino acids: CATVQDSYEQYF. The DNA of the CDR3 is TGTGCCACCGTACAGGACTCCTACGAGCAGTACTTC.

The chain uses TRBV13 and TRBJ1-1; D gene ambiguous. Germline CDR1 reads PRHDT; CDR2 reads FYEKMQ (reference sequence). The V gene lost 5 bases and the J gene lost 0 bases, with 10 bases spanning the gap. The CDR3 loop spans 14 amino acids. For the CDR3, the DNA is TGTGCCAGCAGCCCCGGCGCCCTGAACACTGAAGCTTTCTTT. This translates into CASSPGALNTEAFF.

The V gene is TRBV5-1, the J gene TRBJ1-2, with TRBD1 identical over 8 bases. CDR1 and CDR2 from the germline V gene are SGHRS and YFSETQ. The V segment lost 0 bases and the J segment 3 bases; nucleotides outside the gene matches: 7. The length of the CDR3 is 16 residues. The CDR3 sequence: CASSLAQGAGYYGYTF. CDR3 in DNA: TGCGCCAGCAGCTTGGCCCAGGGGGCAGGATACTATGGCTACACCTTC. Based on the CDR3 plus reference TRBV5-1 and TRBJ1-2, the full variable domain is KAGVTQTPRYLIKTRGQQVTLSCSPISGHRSVSWYQQTPGQGLQFLFEYFSETQRNKGNFPGRFSGRQFSNSRSEMNVSTLELGDSALYLCASSLAQGAGYYGYTFGSGTRLTVV.

The chain joins TRBV28 to TRBJ2-1; 12 positions agree with TRBD2. V was pared by 6 bases and J by 10 bases, with 13 bases of the junction left unmatched. CDR1 and CDR2 (germline): MDHEN, SYDVKM. This CDR3 comprises 16 residues. The CDR3 spells CASSPSSGRAPGEQFF. CDR3 nucleotide sequence: TGTGCCAGCAGCCCCTCTAGCGGGAGGGCCCCTGGGGAGCAGTTCTTC.

This chain connects TRBV7-9 to TRBJ1-4; no reliable D call. Germline CDR1 reads SEHNR; CDR2 reads FQNEAQ (reference sequence). The V gene lost 5 bases and the J gene lost 3 bases, with 13 bases spanning the gap. The CDR3 consists of 15 residues. Written as DNA, the CDR3 is TGTGCCAGCAGCCCGCACAGCGCCTCTAATGAAAAACTGTTTTTT. This encodes CASSPHSASNEKLFF. Variable domain in full (rest from reference TRBV7-9 and TRBJ1-4): DTGVSQNPRHKITKRGQNVTFRCDPISEHNRLYWYRQTLGQGPEFLTYFQNEAQLEKSRLLSDRFSAERPKGSFSTLEIQRTEQGDSAMYLCASSPHSASNEKLFFGSGTQLSVL.

The gene calls are TRBV5-4 and TRBJ2-7; D possibly corresponds to TRBD2 (5 bases). The V gene lost 0 bases and the J gene lost 4 bases, with 11 bases spanning the gap. This CDR3 is 14 amino acids long. Germline CDR1 is SGHNT and CDR2 is YYREEE (reference sequence). CDR3 in amino acids: CASSLVGGAYEQYF. CDR3 nucleotides: TGTGCCAGCAGCTTGGTTGGAGGCGCGTACGAGCAGTACTTC.

The J gene is TRBJ2-1, the V gene TRBV7-2, with a tentative D call TRBD1 (5 bases). The CDR3 length is 14 residues. V was cut by 5 bases and J by 9 bases, with 17 bases left in between. Germline lookup yields CDR1 SGHTA and CDR2 FQGNSA. The CDR3 nucleotides are TGTGCCAGCAGCGACAGAAGCATTCCCCCTGAGCAGTTCTTC. Residues: CASSDRSIPPEQFF.

V usage is TRBV11-2 and J usage is TRBJ2-7; D is tentatively TRBD1 or TRBD2 (5 bases each). The CDR3 is 13 amino acids. V gave up 4 bases and J gave up 5 bases, with 12 bases separating them. Germline CDR1 SGHAT, CDR2 FQNNGV. CDR3 nucleotide sequence: TGTGCCAGCAGCTCTTCACCGGGACACGAGCAGTACTTC. This codes for CASSSSPGHEQYF.

The V gene is TRBV6-1, the J gene TRBJ2-3, with no clear D. Germline CDR1 MNHNS, CDR2 SASEGT. V dropped 1 base and J dropped 3 bases, with 2 bases sitting between them. The CDR3 has 12 residues. CDR3: CASSEVTDTQYF. CDR3 coding DNA: TGTGCCAGCAGTGAAGTTACAGATACGCAGTATTTT.

The chain couples TRBV15 to TRBJ2-3; D is perhaps TRBD2 (5 bases). Trimming took off 3 bases at V and 1 base at J, with 11 bases between the two ends. CDR3 length: 15 amino acids. Germline CDR1 LNHNV, CDR2 YYDKDF (reference sequence). CDR3: CATSRYGEGTDTQYF. In DNA, the CDR3 is TGTGCCACCAGCAGGTACGGGGAAGGCACAGATACGCAGTATTTT.

The J gene is TRBJ2-3, the V gene TRBV4-2; D is unresolved. Between the trimmed V and J ends, which lost 0 bases and 2 bases, there was a span of 9 bases. Germline-derived CDR1 and CDR2 are LGHNA and YNFKEQ. The CDR3 extends over 15 amino acids. The CDR3 spells CASSQETGFTDTQYF. The CDR3 DNA sequence: TGTGCCAGCAGCCAAGAGACGGGCTTCACAGATACGCAGTATTTT.

The genes are TRBV11-2 and TRBJ2-3; D tentatively reads TRBD1 or TRBD2 (5 bases each). The CDR3 runs 13 residues. Germline CDR1 reads SGHAT; CDR2 reads FQNNGV. V gave up 8 bases and J gave up 6 bases, with 15 bases separating them. The CDR3 region is CASWDPSRDTQYF. CDR3 bases: TGTGCCAGCTGGGACCCCAGTAGGGATACGCAGTATTTT.

The J gene is TRBJ2-2, the V gene TRBV5-1, with 9 bases matching TRBD1. The CDR3 has 16 residues. The V segment lost 0 bases and the J segment 3 bases; nucleotides outside the gene matches: 3. Germline V gene lookup returns CDR1 SGHRS and CDR2 YFSETQ. This chain's CDR3 is CASSLGDREYTGELFF. The DNA of the CDR3 is TGCGCCAGCAGCTTGGGGGACAGGGAGTACACCGGGGAGCTGTTTTTT.

The chain has TRBV5-6 and TRBJ1-5; TRBD1 is a possible D gene (6 bases). V dropped 5 bases and J dropped 3 bases, with 12 bases sitting between them. The CDR3 extends over 14 amino acids. Looked up from germline, CDR1 is SGHDT and CDR2 is YYEEEE. CDR3 sequence reads: CASRKTGTNQPQHF. CDR3 bases: TGTGCCAGCAGGAAAACAGGGACCAATCAGCCCCAGCATTTT.

The chain is built from TRBV28 and TRBJ2-1; TRBD1 might be the D (6 bases). CDR1 and CDR2 (germline): MDHEN, SYDVKM. This CDR3 has 18 amino acids. V lost 5 bases and J 0 bases, leaving 20 bases between the germline ends. In DNA form, the CDR3 reads TGTGCCAGCAGTCCTACCCGACTGGGGGCCAGCTCCTACAATGAGCAGTTCTTC. The encoded protein is CASSPTRLGASSYNEQFF.

The chain employs TRBV7-8 and TRBJ2-3; 9 positions match TRBD2. V lost 2 bases and J lost 6; bases outside the gene matches: 6. This CDR3 comprises 15 residues. Per germline, CDR1 SGHVS and CDR2 FQNEAQ. Here the CDR3 DNA reads TGTGCCAGCAGCTTATGGGCGGGAGGGCCCGATACGCAGTATTTT. It yields the protein CASSLWAGGPDTQYF.

This chain links TRBV4-2 with TRBJ2-1; D gene ambiguous. Germline CDR1 and CDR2: LGHNA and YNFKEQ. This CDR3 has 14 residues. V lost 0 bases, J lost 4 bases, and 7 bases lay in between. CDR3 protein: CASSQDWSYNEQFF. Written as DNA, the CDR3 is TGTGCCAGCAGCCAAGATTGGTCTTACAATGAGCAGTTCTTC.

The V gene is TRBV30, the J gene TRBJ2-2; D unclear. This CDR3 contains 13 residues. Per germline, CDR1 GTSNPN and CDR2 SVGIG (reference sequence). The germline V and J ends were trimmed by 8 bases and 2 bases, with 12 bases remaining between them. CDR3 DNA sequence: TGTGCCAGCCAGGACGGAAACACCGGGGAGCTGTTTTTT. Translated, it gives CASQDGNTGELFF. Using reference TRBV30 and TRBJ2-2 for the parts outside the CDR3, the full variable domain is SQTIHQWPATLVQPVGSPLSLECTVEGTSNPNLYWYRQAAGRGLQLLFYSVGIGQISSEVPQNLSASRPQDRQFILSSKKLLLSDSGFYLCASQDGNTGELFFGEGSRLTVL.

CDR3 DNA: TGCGCCAGCAGCGTAACTAGCGGGAGCTACGAGCAGTACTTC. Translation: CASSVTSGSYEQYF. The rearrangement joins TRBV5-1 to TRBJ2-7; 11 bases match TRBD2. Germline assignment: CDR1 SGHRS and CDR2 YFSETQ. Trimming took 4 bases from V and 3 from J; bases not matched to a gene: 3. The CDR3 loop spans 14 amino acids.